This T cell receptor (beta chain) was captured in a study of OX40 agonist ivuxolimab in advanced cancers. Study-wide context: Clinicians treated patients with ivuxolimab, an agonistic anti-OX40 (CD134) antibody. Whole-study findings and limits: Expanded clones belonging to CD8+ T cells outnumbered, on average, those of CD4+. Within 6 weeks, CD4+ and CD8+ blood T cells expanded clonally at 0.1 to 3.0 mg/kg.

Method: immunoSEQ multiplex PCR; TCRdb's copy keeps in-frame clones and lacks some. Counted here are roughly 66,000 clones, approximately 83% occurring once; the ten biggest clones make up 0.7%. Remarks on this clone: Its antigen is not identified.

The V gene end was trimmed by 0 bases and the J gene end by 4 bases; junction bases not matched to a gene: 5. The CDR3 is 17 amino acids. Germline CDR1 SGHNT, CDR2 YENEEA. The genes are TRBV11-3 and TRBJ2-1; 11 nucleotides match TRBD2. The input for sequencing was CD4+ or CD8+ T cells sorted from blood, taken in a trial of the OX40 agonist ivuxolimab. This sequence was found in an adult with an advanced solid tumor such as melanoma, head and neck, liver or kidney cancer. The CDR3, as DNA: TGTGCCAGCAGCTTAGAAACCGGGACTAGCGGTTACAATGAGCAGTTCTTC. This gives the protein CASSLETGTSGYNEQFF. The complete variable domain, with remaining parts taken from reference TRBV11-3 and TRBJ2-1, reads EAGVVQSPRYKIIEKKQPVAFWCNPISGHNTLYWYLQNLGQGPELLIRYENEEAVDDSQLPKDRFSAERLKGVDSTLKIQPAELGDSAVYLCASSLETGTSGYNEQFFGPGTRLTVL.